This T cell receptor (beta chain) was captured by sequencing in a study of Graves' ophthalmopathy and Graves' hyperthyroidism. To note about this clonotype: Its antigen is unknown.

Study results and caveats: Between ophthalmopathy and stable hyperthyroidism, a 13-signature model drew a separation with roughly 88% sensitivity and roughly 78% specificity. At about 69% sensitivity and 72.22% specificity, the model predicted progression of the ophthalmopathy.

Exclusion applied to patients with other autoimmune diseases, uncontrolled infections, pregnancy or lactation. Orbital computed tomography and thyroid ultrasound, along with TRAb, serum thyroxine and clinical symptoms, underpinned diagnosis. The CDR3 is 14 residues long. The germline V gene encodes CDR1 SGHTS and CDR2 YDEGEE. V shed 3 bases, J shed 5 bases, and the junction held 5 bases outside the gene matches. Amplification of TCR beta CDR3 regions used RNA transcripts. First-round RT-PCR relied on HTBI primers, and a second-round multiplex PCR came next. TCRdb recomputed calls from the multiplex PCR reads with MiXCR, one row per CDR3 protein. The sample has under 800,000 distinct CDR3 sequences, over 20% seen once.

The J gene is TRBJ2-7, the V gene TRBV5-8, with TRBD1 matching over 10 bases. The specimen sequenced was peripheral blood. This receptor was taken from a woman in her late teens or twenties with stable Graves' hyperthyroidism. Some clones in this sample may be carry-over from other donors' samples. The CDR3 region is CASSSRDRGNEQYF. The CDR3 DNA reads TGTGCCAGCAGCTCCCGGGACAGGGGAAACGAGCAGTACTTC.